Presented here are 7 T cell receptor beta chains from one specimen sequenced in a study of blood T cell repertoires in COVID-19. TCRdb keeps only in-frame clones here, not all; method: immunoSEQ multiplex PCR. The repertoire holds around 300,000 clones, with around 87% as singletons. Source material: PBMCs or T cells enriched from blood (not recorded which). These receptors all stem from a woman aged 30 to 39 who had recovered from COVID-19.

The chain uses TRBV5-1 and TRBJ1-1; TRBD1 aligns across 7 bases. Germline CDR1 reads SGHRS; CDR2 reads YFSETQ. The CDR3 has 16 residues. The V and J ends lost 0 bases and 0 bases, in that order; junction bases with no gene match: 5. CDR3 sequence (DNA): TGCGCCAGCAGCTTGGAGGGGGCGTCCATGAACACTGAAGCTTTCTTT. Residues: CASSLEGASMNTEAFF.

This chain links TRBV5-1 with TRBJ2-1; 8 bases are a match to TRBD2. Germline V gene lookup returns CDR1 SGHRS and CDR2 YFSETQ. The length of the CDR3 is 15 residues. The J segment lost 3 bases and the V segment lost 4 bases, leaving 6 bases of the junction unmatched. CDR3: CASSVVAGSYNEQFF. The CDR3 DNA is TGCGCCAGCAGCGTGGTAGCGGGGAGCTACAATGAGCAGTTCTTC. The full variable domain, with the rest looked up from reference TRBV5-1 and TRBJ2-1, is KAGVTQTPRYLIKTRGQQVTLSCSPISGHRSVSWYQQTPGQGLQFLFEYFSETQRNKGNFPGRFSGRQFSNSRSEMNVSTLELGDSALYLCASSVVAGSYNEQFFGPGTRLTVL.

This clone was observed a single time. The chain has TRBV12-3 or TRBV12-4 and TRBJ1-2, with unresolved D. V shed 6 bases and J shed 2 bases, with 4 bases lying between them. The CDR3 is 11 amino acids. The CDR3 DNA is TGTGCCAGCAGCTACAACTATGGCTACACCTTC. As protein: CASSYNYGYTF.

This chain joins TRBV5-6 and TRBJ2-3; 9 positions match TRBD1. Germline V lookup: CDR1 SGHDT, CDR2 YYEEEE. The CDR3 is 16 residues long. With 4 bases clipped from V and 5 bases from J, the junction kept 11 bases outside the gene matches. CDR3 DNA sequence: TGTGCCAGCAGCATCTTACGGACGGGACAGGGAGATACGCAGTATTTT. The encoded protein is CASSILRTGQGDTQYF. The variable domain in full, completed from reference TRBV5-6 and TRBJ2-3, reads DAGVTQSPTHLIKTRGQQVTLRCSPKSGHDTVSWYQQALGQGPQFIFQYYEEEERQRGNFPDRFSGHQFPNYSSELNVNALLLGDSALYLCASSILRTGQGDTQYFGPGTRLTVL.

The chain combines TRBV30 with TRBJ1-6; 7 nucleotides line up with TRBD1. Trimming at V came to 2 bases and at J to 10 bases, leaving 5 bases not matched to a gene. The CDR3 contains 13 residues. Germline values: CDR1 GTSNPN, CDR2 SVGIG (reference sequence). The CDR3 DNA reads as TGTGCCTGGAGTACAGGGGATGGGTCACCCCTCCACTTT. Its translation: CAWSTGDGSPLHF.

The chain has TRBV24-1 and TRBJ1-2, with 10 positions matching TRBD1. This CDR3 contains 15 residues. Germline loops: CDR1 KGHDR, CDR2 SFDVKD. V gave up 4 bases and J gave up 4 bases; unmatched junction bases: 5. The CDR3 region has the DNA TGTGCCACCAGTGACTCCGGGACAGGGGTCTATGGCTACACCTTC. This sequence encodes CATSDSGTGVYGYTF.

This chain joins TRBV5-1 and TRBJ1-6; D is ambiguous. The germline CDR1 and CDR2 sequences are SGHRS and YFSETQ. V was cut by 4 bases and J by 9 bases, with 17 bases left in between. The CDR3 is made up of 15 amino acids. The DNA of the CDR3 is TGCGCCAGCAGCATAGGAGAAACGGGATTTTCACCCCTCCACTTT. Translated: CASSIGETGFSPLHF.